Listed below are T cell receptor beta chains from one sample, sequenced in a study of blood T cell repertoires in COVID-19. Clones were read by immunoSEQ multiplex PCR, and TCRdb kept only the in-frame ones, dropping some. The table has roughly 230,000 clones, approximately 84% seen once. The sequenced sample consisted of PBMCs or T cells enriched from blood (not recorded which). All receptors derive from a man aged 50 to 60 who had recovered from COVID-19. CDR3s include the opening cysteine and the closing phenylalanine or tryptophan. The order of the fields is CDR3 protein, CDR3 DNA, D gene, J gene, clone size, V gene. D genes are given only for firm matches. The listing skips clone size in some rows; elsewhere it reads once, few, many or a size class.

CDR3aa: CSVEGLTDTQYF; CDR3nt: TGCAGCGTTGAAGGCCTAACAGATACGCAGTATTTT; d_gene: -; j_gene: TRBJ2-3; abundance: -; v_gene: TRBV29-1
CDR3aa: CSVDPSRGSYNEQFF; CDR3nt: TGCAGCGTTGACCCCTCTCGGGGCTCCTACAATGAGCAGTTCTTC; d_gene: -; j_gene: TRBJ2-1; abundance: few; v_gene: TRBV29-1
CDR3aa: CASSPSRTSGVGADTQYF; CDR3nt: TGTGCCAGCTCACCATCTAGGACTAGCGGGGTTGGGGCAGATACGCAGTATTTT; d_gene: TRBD2; j_gene: TRBJ2-3; abundance: -; v_gene: TRBV18
CDR3aa: CASSLGTLDIQYF; CDR3nt: TGTGCCAGCAGCTTGGGGACACTCGACATTCAGTACTTC; d_gene: -; j_gene: TRBJ2-4; abundance: -; v_gene: TRBV11-2
CDR3aa: CASSRATLAGGQGEQFF; CDR3nt: TGTGCCAGCAGCCGAGCTACGCTAGCGGGAGGGCAGGGTGAGCAGTTCTTC; d_gene: TRBD2; j_gene: TRBJ2-1; abundance: -; v_gene: TRBV27
CDR3aa: CASSFAPIGGPDTQYF; CDR3nt: TGTGCCAGCAGCTTCGCACCAATAGGAGGCCCAGATACGCAGTATTTT; d_gene: -; j_gene: TRBJ2-3; abundance: -; v_gene: TRBV11-3
CDR3aa: CASTRDRSNNEQFF; CDR3nt: TGTGCCAGCACACGGGACAGGAGTAACAATGAGCAGTTCTTC; d_gene: TRBD1; j_gene: TRBJ2-1; abundance: -; v_gene: TRBV2
CDR3aa: CASSLSGGIPGWVTDTQYF; CDR3nt: TGCGCCAGCAGCCTCTCAGGGGGGATCCCCGGGTGGGTCACAGATACGCAGTATTTT; d_gene: -; j_gene: TRBJ2-3; abundance: -; v_gene: TRBV5-1
CDR3aa: CASSPPREKGNEQFF; CDR3nt: TGTGCCAGCAGTCCCCCCCGGGAGAAGGGGAATGAGCAGTTCTTC; d_gene: -; j_gene: TRBJ2-1; abundance: -; v_gene: TRBV27
CDR3aa: CASSPTSGFSSYEQYF; CDR3nt: TGTGCCAGCAGTCCGACTAGCGGGTTCTCCTCCTACGAGCAGTACTTC; d_gene: TRBD2; j_gene: TRBJ2-7; abundance: -; v_gene: TRBV28
CDR3aa: CASSQVLAGGVSYNEQFF; CDR3nt: TGTGCCAGCAGCCAGGTCCTAGCGGGAGGCGTCTCCTACAATGAGCAGTTCTTC; d_gene: TRBD2; j_gene: TRBJ2-1; abundance: -; v_gene: TRBV3-1/TRBV3-2
CDR3aa: CSASSPVETQYF; CDR3nt: TGCAGTGCTAGTAGCCCTGTCGAGACCCAGTACTTC; d_gene: -; j_gene: TRBJ2-5; abundance: -; v_gene: TRBV20-1
CDR3aa: CAGGGQPNTGELFF; CDR3nt: TGTGCCGGGGGGGGGCAACCGAACACCGGGGAGCTGTTTTTT; d_gene: -; j_gene: TRBJ2-2; abundance: -; v_gene: TRBV7-8
CDR3aa: CASSLLQRGQGNEQYF; CDR3nt: TGCGCCAGCAGCTTGCTCCAGAGGGGACAGGGGAACGAGCAGTACTTC; d_gene: TRBD1; j_gene: TRBJ2-7; abundance: -; v_gene: TRBV5-1
CDR3aa: CASSPRNQETQYF; CDR3nt: TGTGCCAGCTCACCGCGAAATCAAGAGACCCAGTACTTC; d_gene: -; j_gene: TRBJ2-5; abundance: -; v_gene: TRBV18
CDR3aa: CASRRGEMWAFF; CDR3nt: TGTGCCAGCCGCAGGGGGGAAATGTGGGCTTTCTTT; d_gene: TRBD1; j_gene: TRBJ1-1; abundance: -; v_gene: TRBV6-1
CDR3aa: CASSFGAGRAIF; CDR3nt: TGTGCCAGCAGCTTCGGGGCGGGGCGCGCAATCTTC; d_gene: -; j_gene: TRBJ2-1; abundance: -; v_gene: TRBV7-9
CDR3aa: CASSSDGTPGNTIYF; CDR3nt: TGTGCCAGCAGCTCCGACGGGACACCTGGAAACACCATATATTTT; d_gene: -; j_gene: TRBJ1-3; abundance: -; v_gene: TRBV5-4
CDR3aa: CASSYPSLAGEVGELFF; CDR3nt: TGTGCCAGCAGTTACCCATCCCTAGCGGGAGAGGTCGGGGAGCTGTTTTTT; d_gene: TRBD2; j_gene: TRBJ2-2; abundance: once; v_gene: TRBV6-2/TRBV6-3
CDR3aa: CASQANYGYTF; CDR3nt: TGTGCCAGTCAGGCTAACTATGGCTACACCTTC; d_gene: -; j_gene: TRBJ1-2; abundance: -; v_gene: TRBV6-5
CDR3aa: CASHWSGSYNEQFF; CDR3nt: TGTGCCAGCCATTGGAGCGGGAGTTACAATGAGCAGTTCTTC; d_gene: TRBD2; j_gene: TRBJ2-1; abundance: -; v_gene: TRBV28
CDR3aa: CASSTPPGQGNNEQFF; CDR3nt: TGTGCCAGCAGCACCCCACCGGGACAGGGGAACAATGAGCAGTTCTTC; d_gene: TRBD1; j_gene: TRBJ2-1; abundance: -; v_gene: TRBV7-2
CDR3aa: CANSNRENPYGYTF; CDR3nt: TGTGCCAACTCGAACAGGGAAAATCCCTATGGCTACACCTTC; d_gene: -; j_gene: TRBJ1-2; abundance: -; v_gene: TRBV28
CDR3aa: CASSPYTGELFF; CDR3nt: TGTGCCAGCAGTCCCTACACCGGGGAGCTGTTTTTT; d_gene: -; j_gene: TRBJ2-2; abundance: -; v_gene: TRBV12-3/TRBV12-4
CDR3aa: CASSETVNTEAFF; CDR3nt: TGTGCCAGCAGCGAGACAGTGAACACTGAAGCTTTCTTT; d_gene: -; j_gene: TRBJ1-1; abundance: -; v_gene: TRBV9
CDR3aa: CASSLGPGNQPQHF; CDR3nt: TGTGCCAGCAGCTTAGGGCCTGGCAATCAGCCCCAGCATTTT; d_gene: -; j_gene: TRBJ1-5; abundance: -; v_gene: TRBV7-2
CDR3aa: CASSPAEGARNEQFF; CDR3nt: TGTGCCAGCAGTCCAGCGGAGGGCGCCCGCAATGAGCAGTTCTTC; d_gene: -; j_gene: TRBJ2-1; abundance: -; v_gene: TRBV7-8
CDR3aa: CASRAGYLEETQYF; CDR3nt: TGTGCCAGCAGGGCAGGGTACTTGGAAGAGACCCAGTACTTC; d_gene: -; j_gene: TRBJ2-5; abundance: -; v_gene: TRBV6-5
CDR3aa: CASSYTGVTEAFF; CDR3nt: TGTGCCAGCAGCTACACAGGGGTCACTGAAGCTTTCTTT; d_gene: TRBD1; j_gene: TRBJ1-1; abundance: -; v_gene: TRBV7-8
CDR3aa: CASSPVAGKNTEAFF; CDR3nt: TGTGCCAGCAGCCCCGTAGCGGGGAAGAACACTGAAGCTTTCTTT; d_gene: -; j_gene: TRBJ1-1; abundance: -; v_gene: TRBV3-1/TRBV3-2
CDR3aa: CAWSVRGGLDTGELFF; CDR3nt: TGTGCCTGGAGTGTACGGGGGGGGCTTGACACCGGGGAGCTGTTTTTT; d_gene: TRBD2; j_gene: TRBJ2-2; abundance: once; v_gene: TRBV30
CDR3aa: CASSPRLNEQFF; CDR3nt: TGTGCCAGCAGTCCCAGACTGAATGAGCAGTTCTTC; d_gene: -; j_gene: TRBJ2-1; abundance: once; v_gene: TRBV27
CDR3aa: CASTLTGTGTYEQYF; CDR3nt: TGTGCCAGCACTCTAACCGGGACAGGGACCTACGAGCAGTACTTC; d_gene: TRBD1; j_gene: TRBJ2-7; abundance: -; v_gene: TRBV6-5
CDR3aa: CASSLWAQGRYSNQPQHF; CDR3nt: TGTGCCAGCAGTTTATGGGCGCAGGGGCGTTATAGCAATCAGCCCCAGCATTTT; d_gene: -; j_gene: TRBJ1-5; abundance: -; v_gene: TRBV28
CDR3aa: CASSQIAGLRDTQYF; CDR3nt: TGTGCCAGCAGCCAAATAGCGGGACTCCGTGATACGCAGTATTTT; d_gene: TRBD2; j_gene: TRBJ2-3; abundance: -; v_gene: TRBV11-3
CDR3aa: CASSLVAGGDQETQYF; CDR3nt: TGTGCCAGCAGCTTGGTGGCGGGAGGCGACCAAGAGACCCAGTACTTC; d_gene: TRBD2; j_gene: TRBJ2-5; abundance: -; v_gene: TRBV5-4
CDR3aa: CASSLTTSGSSGEQYF; CDR3nt: TGTGCCAGCAGCTTAACGACTAGCGGGAGTTCAGGCGAGCAGTACTTC; d_gene: TRBD2; j_gene: TRBJ2-7; abundance: -; v_gene: TRBV11-2
CDR3aa: CASRPVAAYEQYF; CDR3nt: TGTGCCAGCAGACCCGTGGCGGCCTACGAGCAGTACTTC; d_gene: -; j_gene: TRBJ2-7; abundance: -; v_gene: TRBV7-9
CDR3aa: CASSPHRGARTGELFF; CDR3nt: TGCGCCAGCAGCCCCCACCGCGGGGCCCGCACCGGGGAGCTGTTTTTT; d_gene: -; j_gene: TRBJ2-2; abundance: -; v_gene: TRBV5-1
CDR3aa: CASNPTARNTDTQYF; CDR3nt: TGTGCCAGCAACCCGACAGCCCGCAACACAGATACGCAGTATTTT; d_gene: -; j_gene: TRBJ2-3; abundance: few; v_gene: TRBV11-3
CDR3aa: CASSMGLPLAGGYNEQFF; CDR3nt: TGTGCCAGTAGTATGGGCCTTCCTCTAGCGGGAGGATACAATGAGCAGTTCTTC; d_gene: TRBD2; j_gene: TRBJ2-1; abundance: -; v_gene: TRBV19
CDR3aa: CASGLQAGEQFF; CDR3nt: TGTGCCAGCGGATTACAAGCGGGGGAGCAGTTCTTC; d_gene: TRBD2; j_gene: TRBJ2-1; abundance: -; v_gene: TRBV6-5
CDR3aa: CASSLGAGPGTEAFF; CDR3nt: TGTGCCAGCAGCTTAGGTGCAGGGCCGGGTACTGAAGCTTTCTTT; d_gene: -; j_gene: TRBJ1-1; abundance: few; v_gene: TRBV7-9
CDR3aa: CALKGATGGELFF; CDR3nt: TGTGCCCTCAAAGGGGCGACGGGCGGGGAGCTGTTTTTT; d_gene: -; j_gene: TRBJ2-2; abundance: -; v_gene: TRBV6-5
CDR3aa: CASSQTHSRATSRDEQFF; CDR3nt: TGTGCCAGCAGCCAAACCCATTCAAGGGCTACCTCCAGGGATGAGCAGTTCTTC; d_gene: -; j_gene: TRBJ2-1; abundance: -; v_gene: TRBV14
CDR3aa: CASGDGGYTGELFF; CDR3nt: TGTGCCAGCGGGGACGGGGGGTACACCGGGGAGCTGTTTTTT; d_gene: TRBD2; j_gene: TRBJ2-2; abundance: few; v_gene: TRBV6-5
CDR3aa: CASSLARVDTEAFF; CDR3nt: TGCGCCAGCAGCCTGGCGAGGGTGGACACTGAAGCTTTCTTT; d_gene: -; j_gene: TRBJ1-1; abundance: -; v_gene: TRBV5-1
CDR3aa: CASTGTGFNNSPLHF; CDR3nt: TGTGCCAGCACCGGAACAGGTTTTAATAATTCACCCCTCCACTTT; d_gene: -; j_gene: TRBJ1-6; abundance: -; v_gene: TRBV11-2
CDR3aa: CSVGQASNEQFF; CDR3nt: TGCAGCGTCGGACAAGCGTCCAATGAGCAGTTCTTC; d_gene: -; j_gene: TRBJ2-1; abundance: -; v_gene: TRBV29-1
CDR3aa: CASSATDLRNTEAFF; CDR3nt: TGTGCCAGCAGCGCGACAGACCTGAGGAACACTGAAGCTTTCTTT; d_gene: -; j_gene: TRBJ1-1; abundance: once; v_gene: TRBV9
CDR3aa: CASSLGQGNQPQHF; CDR3nt: TGTGCCAGCAGCTTAGGGCAGGGGAATCAGCCCCAGCATTTT; d_gene: -; j_gene: TRBJ1-5; abundance: -; v_gene: TRBV7-9
CDR3aa: CASSPTFTRETQYF; CDR3nt: TGTGCCAGCAGCCCCACCTTTACCAGGGAGACCCAGTACTTC; d_gene: -; j_gene: TRBJ2-5; abundance: -; v_gene: TRBV7-2
CDR3aa: CASSLDLMGLAEQYF; CDR3nt: TGTGCCAGCAGCTTAGATCTTATGGGACTCGCTGAGCAGTACTTC; d_gene: -; j_gene: TRBJ2-7; abundance: -; v_gene: TRBV7-9
CDR3aa: CASSSTTGYEQYF; CDR3nt: TGTGCCAGCAGTTCAACGACAGGCTACGAGCAGTACTTC; d_gene: -; j_gene: TRBJ2-7; abundance: -; v_gene: TRBV12-3/TRBV12-4
CDR3aa: CASSGLAGGGEQYF; CDR3nt: TGTGCCAGCAGCGGACTAGCGGGAGGGGGCGAGCAGTACTTC; d_gene: TRBD2; j_gene: TRBJ2-7; abundance: few; v_gene: TRBV6-2/TRBV6-3
CDR3aa: CASSSDRIFYGYTF; CDR3nt: TGTGCCAGCAGCTCGGACAGGATATTCTATGGCTACACCTTC; d_gene: TRBD1; j_gene: TRBJ1-2; abundance: -; v_gene: TRBV5-4
CDR3aa: CASSLSSSGNTIYF; CDR3nt: TGTGCCAGCAGCCTCTCCAGCTCTGGAAACACCATATATTTT; d_gene: -; j_gene: TRBJ1-3; abundance: -; v_gene: TRBV6-5
CDR3aa: CASSLGAIYGYTF; CDR3nt: TGTGCCAGCAGTTTAGGGGCGATCTATGGCTACACCTTC; d_gene: -; j_gene: TRBJ1-2; abundance: -; v_gene: TRBV12-3/TRBV12-4
CDR3aa: CASSVDRVGTGELFF; CDR3nt: TGTGCCAGCAGTGTGGACAGGGTCGGCACCGGGGAGCTGTTTTTT; d_gene: TRBD1; j_gene: TRBJ2-2; abundance: -; v_gene: TRBV2
CDR3aa: CASSLAGDSSDTQYF; CDR3nt: TGCGCCAGCAGCTTGGCGGGGGACAGCTCAGATACGCAGTATTTT; d_gene: -; j_gene: TRBJ2-3; abundance: -; v_gene: TRBV5-1